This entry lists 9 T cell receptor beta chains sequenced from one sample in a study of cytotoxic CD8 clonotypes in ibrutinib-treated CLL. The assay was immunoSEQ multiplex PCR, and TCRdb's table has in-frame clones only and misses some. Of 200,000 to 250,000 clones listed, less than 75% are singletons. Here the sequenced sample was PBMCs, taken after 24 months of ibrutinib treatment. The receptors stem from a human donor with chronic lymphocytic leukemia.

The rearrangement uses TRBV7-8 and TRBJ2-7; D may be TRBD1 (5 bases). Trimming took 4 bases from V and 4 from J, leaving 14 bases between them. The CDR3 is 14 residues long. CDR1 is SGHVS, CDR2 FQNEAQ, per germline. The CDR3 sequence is CASSSDSLYYEQYF. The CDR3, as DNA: TGTGCCAGCAGCTCCGACAGTTTGTATTACGAGCAGTACTTC.

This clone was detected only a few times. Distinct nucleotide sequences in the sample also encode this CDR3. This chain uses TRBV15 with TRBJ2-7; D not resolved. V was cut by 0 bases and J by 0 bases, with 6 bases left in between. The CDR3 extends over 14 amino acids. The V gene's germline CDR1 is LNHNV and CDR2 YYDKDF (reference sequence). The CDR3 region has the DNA TGTGCCACCAGCAGAGACACGAGCTCCTACGAGCAGTACTTC. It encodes CATSRDTSSYEQYF. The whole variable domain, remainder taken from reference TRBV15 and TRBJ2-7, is DAMVIQNPRYQVTQFGKPVTLSCSQTLNHNVMYWYQQKSSQAPKLLFHYYDKDFNNEADTPDNFQSRRPNTSFCFLDIRSPGLGDTAMYLCATSRDTSSYEQYFGPGTRLTVT.

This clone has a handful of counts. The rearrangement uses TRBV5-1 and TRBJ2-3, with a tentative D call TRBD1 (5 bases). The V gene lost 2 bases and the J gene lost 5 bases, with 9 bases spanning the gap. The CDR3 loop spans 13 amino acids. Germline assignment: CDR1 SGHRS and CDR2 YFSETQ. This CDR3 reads CASSFRQQDTQYF. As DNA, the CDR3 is TGCGCCAGCAGCTTCCGACAGCAAGATACGCAGTATTTT.

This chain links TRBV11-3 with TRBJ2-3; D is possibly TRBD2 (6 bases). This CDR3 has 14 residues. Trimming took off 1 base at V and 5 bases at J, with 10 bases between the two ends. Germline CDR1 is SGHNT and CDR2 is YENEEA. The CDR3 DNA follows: TGTGCCAGCAGCTTAGCTGGAGGGATAGATACGCAGTATTTT. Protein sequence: CASSLAGGIDTQYF.

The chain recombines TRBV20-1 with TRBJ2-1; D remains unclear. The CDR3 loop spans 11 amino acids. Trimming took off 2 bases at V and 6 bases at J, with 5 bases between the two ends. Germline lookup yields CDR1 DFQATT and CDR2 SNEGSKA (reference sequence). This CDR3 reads CSARWGNEQFF. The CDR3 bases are TGCAGTGCTAGATGGGGCAATGAGCAGTTCTTC.

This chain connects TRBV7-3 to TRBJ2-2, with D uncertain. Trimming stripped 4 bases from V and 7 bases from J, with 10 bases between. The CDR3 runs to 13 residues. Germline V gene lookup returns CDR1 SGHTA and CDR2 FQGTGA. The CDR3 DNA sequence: TGTGCCAGCAGCTGGGTTTTTGGCGGGGAGCTGTTTTTT. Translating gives CASSWVFGGELFF. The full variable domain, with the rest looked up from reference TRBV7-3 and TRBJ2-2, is GAGVSQTPSNKVTEKGKYVELRCDPISGHTALYWYRQSLGQGPEFLIYFQGTGAADDSGLPNDRFFAVRPEGSVSTLKIQRTERGDSAVYLCASSWVFGGELFFGEGSRLTVL.

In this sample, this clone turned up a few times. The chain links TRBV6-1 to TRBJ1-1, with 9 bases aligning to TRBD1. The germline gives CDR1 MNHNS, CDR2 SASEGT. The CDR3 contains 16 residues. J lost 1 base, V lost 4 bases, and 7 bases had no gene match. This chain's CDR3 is CASSVGTGWGNTEAFF. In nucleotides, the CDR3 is TGTGCCAGCAGTGTTGGGACAGGGTGGGGGAACACTGAAGCTTTCTTT.

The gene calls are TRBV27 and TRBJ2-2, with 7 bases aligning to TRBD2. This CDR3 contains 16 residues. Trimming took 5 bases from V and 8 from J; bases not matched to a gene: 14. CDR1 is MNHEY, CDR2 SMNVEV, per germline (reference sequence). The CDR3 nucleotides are TGTGCCAGCAGTCCTGGCCTAGTGCGGGGGTCGGGGGAGCTGTTTTTT. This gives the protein CASSPGLVRGSGELFF.

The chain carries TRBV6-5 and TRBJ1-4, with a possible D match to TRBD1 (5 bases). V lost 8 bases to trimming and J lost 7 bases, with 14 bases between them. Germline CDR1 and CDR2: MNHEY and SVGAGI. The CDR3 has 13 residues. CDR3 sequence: CASSAGASEKLFF. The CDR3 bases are TGTGCCAGCTCGGCCGGGGCATCTGAAAAACTGTTTTTT.